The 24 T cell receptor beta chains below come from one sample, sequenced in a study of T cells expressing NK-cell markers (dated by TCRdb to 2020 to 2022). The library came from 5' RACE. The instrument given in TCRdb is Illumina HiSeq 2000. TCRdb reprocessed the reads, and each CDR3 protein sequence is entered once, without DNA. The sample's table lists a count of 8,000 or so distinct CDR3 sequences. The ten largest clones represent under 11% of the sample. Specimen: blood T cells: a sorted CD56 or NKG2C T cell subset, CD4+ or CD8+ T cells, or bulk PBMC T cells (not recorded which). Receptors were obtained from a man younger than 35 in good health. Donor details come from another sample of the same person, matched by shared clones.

The CDR3 loop is CASTSLGLGYNEQFF. V gene TRBV27 combines with J gene TRBJ2-1; the D call of TRBD2 rests on TCRdb alone, since no DNA is present to check it. This CDR3 has 15 amino acids. The germline gives CDR1 MNHEY, CDR2 SMNVEV (reference sequence).

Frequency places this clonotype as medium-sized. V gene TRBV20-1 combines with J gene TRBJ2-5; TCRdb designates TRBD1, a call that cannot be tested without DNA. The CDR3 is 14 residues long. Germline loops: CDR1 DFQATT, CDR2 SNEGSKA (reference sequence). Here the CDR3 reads CSETDRESQETQYF.

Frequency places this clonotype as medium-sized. The CDR3 is CASSQNPLVAPGELFF. V usage is TRBV4-3 and J usage is TRBJ2-2; no DNA is available, so the TRBD1 call from TCRdb remains unchecked. The CDR3 is 16 amino acids. CDR1 and CDR2 (germline): LGHNA, YSLEER.

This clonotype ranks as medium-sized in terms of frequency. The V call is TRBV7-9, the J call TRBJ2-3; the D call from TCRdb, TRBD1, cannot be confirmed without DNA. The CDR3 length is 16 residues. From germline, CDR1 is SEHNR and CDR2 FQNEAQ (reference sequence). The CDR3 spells CASRPVPGTATDTQYF.

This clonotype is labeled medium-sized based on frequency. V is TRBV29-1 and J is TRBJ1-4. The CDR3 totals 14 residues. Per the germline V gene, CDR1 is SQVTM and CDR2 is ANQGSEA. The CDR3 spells CSVEESTASEKLFF.

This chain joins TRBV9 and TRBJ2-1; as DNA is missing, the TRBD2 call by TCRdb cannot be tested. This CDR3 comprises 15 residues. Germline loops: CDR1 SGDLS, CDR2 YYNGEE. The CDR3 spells CASSVVSSGIDEQFF.

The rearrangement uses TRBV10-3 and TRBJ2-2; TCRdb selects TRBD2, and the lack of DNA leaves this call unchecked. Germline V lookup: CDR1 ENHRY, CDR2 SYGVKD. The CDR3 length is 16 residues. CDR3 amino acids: CAITPSGMANTGELFF.

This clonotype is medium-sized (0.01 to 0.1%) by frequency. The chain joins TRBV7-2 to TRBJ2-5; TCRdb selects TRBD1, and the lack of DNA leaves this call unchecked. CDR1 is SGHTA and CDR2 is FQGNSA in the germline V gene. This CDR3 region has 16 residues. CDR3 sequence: CASKYRGVYPQGTQYF.

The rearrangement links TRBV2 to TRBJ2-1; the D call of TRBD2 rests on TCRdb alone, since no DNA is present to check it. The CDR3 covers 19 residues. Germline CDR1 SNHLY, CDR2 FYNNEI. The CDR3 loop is CASSEDPSGLPLLYNEQFF.

This chain's CDR3 is CASSLFRGRYKLDQETQYF. The chain is built from TRBV28 and TRBJ2-5; lacking DNA, the TRBD2 call made by TCRdb goes unchecked. The CDR3 contains 19 residues. Germline CDR1 reads MDHEN; CDR2 reads SYDVKM.

This chain's CDR3 is CASSMVGDRGRSYEQYF. The chain uses TRBV19 and TRBJ2-7; TCRdb indicates TRBD1, and absent DNA this call remains unverified. The CDR3 has 17 residues. Germline V lookup: CDR1 LNHDA, CDR2 SQIVND (reference sequence).

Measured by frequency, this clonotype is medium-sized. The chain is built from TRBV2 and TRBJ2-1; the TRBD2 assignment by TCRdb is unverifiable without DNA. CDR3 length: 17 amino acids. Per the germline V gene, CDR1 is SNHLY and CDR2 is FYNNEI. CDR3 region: CASRPSQGLAGVNEQFF.

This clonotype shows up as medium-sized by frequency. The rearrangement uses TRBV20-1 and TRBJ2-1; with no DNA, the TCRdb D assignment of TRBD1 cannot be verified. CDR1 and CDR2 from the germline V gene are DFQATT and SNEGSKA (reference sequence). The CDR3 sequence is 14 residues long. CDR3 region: CSARAGTEYNEQFF.

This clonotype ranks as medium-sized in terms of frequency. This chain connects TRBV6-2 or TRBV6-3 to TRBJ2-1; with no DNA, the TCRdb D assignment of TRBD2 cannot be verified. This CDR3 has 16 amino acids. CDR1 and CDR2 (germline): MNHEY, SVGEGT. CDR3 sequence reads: CASSPWTSGRDNEQFF.

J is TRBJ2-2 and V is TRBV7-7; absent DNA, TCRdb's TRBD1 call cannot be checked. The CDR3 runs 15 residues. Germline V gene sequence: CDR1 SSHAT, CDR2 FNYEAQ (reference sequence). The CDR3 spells CASSPGTGGTGELFF.

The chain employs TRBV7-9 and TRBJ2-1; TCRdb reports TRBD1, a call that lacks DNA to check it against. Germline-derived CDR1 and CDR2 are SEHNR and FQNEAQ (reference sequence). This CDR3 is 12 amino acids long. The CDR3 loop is CASSSGGNEQFF.

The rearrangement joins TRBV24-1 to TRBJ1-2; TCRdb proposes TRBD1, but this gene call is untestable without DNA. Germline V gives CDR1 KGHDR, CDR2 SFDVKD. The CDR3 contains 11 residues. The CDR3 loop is CATSFGGGYTF.

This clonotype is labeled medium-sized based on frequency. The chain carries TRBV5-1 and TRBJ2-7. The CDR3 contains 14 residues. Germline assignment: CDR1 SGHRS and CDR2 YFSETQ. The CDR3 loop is CASSLAQGPYEQYF.

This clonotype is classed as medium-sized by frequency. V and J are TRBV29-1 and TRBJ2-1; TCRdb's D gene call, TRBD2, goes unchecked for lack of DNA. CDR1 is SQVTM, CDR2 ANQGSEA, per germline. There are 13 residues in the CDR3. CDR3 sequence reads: CSVPLISRNEQFF.

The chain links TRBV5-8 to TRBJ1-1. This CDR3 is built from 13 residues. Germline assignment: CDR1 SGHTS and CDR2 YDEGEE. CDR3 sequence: CASSLTLNTEAFF.

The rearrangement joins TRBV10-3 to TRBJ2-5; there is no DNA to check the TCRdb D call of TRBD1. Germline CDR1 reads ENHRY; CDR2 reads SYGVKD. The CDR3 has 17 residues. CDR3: CAISPEVRDRYQETQYF.

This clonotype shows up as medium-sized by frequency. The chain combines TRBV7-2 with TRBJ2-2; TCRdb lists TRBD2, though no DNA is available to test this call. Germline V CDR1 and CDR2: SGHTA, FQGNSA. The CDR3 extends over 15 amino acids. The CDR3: CASSLLAFNTGELFF.

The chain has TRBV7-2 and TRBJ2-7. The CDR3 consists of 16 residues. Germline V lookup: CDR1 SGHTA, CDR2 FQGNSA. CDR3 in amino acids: CASSLGSDPLGYEQYF. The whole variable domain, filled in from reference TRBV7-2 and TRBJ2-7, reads GAGVSQSPSNKVTEKGKDVELRCDPISGHTALYWYRQSLGQGLEFLIYFQGNSAPDKSGLPSDRFSAERTGGSVSTLTIQRTQQEDSAVYLCASSLGSDPLGYEQYFGPGTRLTVT.

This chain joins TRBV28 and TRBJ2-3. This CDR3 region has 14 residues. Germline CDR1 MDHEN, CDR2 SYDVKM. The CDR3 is CASRSPLSTDTQYF.